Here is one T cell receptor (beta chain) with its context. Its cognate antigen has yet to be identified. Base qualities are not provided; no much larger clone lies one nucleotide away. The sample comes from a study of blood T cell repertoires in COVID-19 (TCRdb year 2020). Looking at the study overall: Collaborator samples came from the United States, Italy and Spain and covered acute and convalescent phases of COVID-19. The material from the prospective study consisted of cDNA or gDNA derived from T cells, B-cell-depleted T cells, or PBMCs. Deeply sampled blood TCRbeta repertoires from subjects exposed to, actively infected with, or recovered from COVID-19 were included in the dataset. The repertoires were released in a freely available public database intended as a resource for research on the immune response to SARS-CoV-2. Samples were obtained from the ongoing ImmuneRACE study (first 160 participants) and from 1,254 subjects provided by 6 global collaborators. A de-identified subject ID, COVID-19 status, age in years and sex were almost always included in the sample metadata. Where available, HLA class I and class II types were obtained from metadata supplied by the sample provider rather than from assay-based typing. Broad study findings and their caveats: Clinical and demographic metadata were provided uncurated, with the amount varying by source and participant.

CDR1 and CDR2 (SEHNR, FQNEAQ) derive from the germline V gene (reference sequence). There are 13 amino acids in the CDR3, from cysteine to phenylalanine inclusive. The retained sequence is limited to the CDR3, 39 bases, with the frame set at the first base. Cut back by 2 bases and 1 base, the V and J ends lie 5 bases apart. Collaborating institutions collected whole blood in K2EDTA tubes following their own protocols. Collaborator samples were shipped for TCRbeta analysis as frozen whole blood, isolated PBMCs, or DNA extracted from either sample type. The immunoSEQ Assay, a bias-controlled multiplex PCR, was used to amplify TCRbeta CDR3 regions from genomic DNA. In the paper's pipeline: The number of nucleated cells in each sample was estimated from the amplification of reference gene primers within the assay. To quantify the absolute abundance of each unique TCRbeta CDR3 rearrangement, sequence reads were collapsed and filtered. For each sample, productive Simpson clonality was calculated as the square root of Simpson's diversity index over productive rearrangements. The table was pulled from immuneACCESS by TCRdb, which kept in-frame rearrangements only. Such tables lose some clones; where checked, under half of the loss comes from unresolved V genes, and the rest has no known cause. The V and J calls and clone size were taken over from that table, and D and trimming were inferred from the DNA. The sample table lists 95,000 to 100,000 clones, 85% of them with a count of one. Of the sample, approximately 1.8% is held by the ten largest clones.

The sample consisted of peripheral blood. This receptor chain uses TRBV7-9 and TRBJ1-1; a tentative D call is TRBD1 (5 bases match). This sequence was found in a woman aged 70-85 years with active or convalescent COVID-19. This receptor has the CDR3 CASSLQGNTEAFF. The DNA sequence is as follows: TGTGCCAGCAGCTTACAGGGGAACACTGAAGCTTTCTTT.